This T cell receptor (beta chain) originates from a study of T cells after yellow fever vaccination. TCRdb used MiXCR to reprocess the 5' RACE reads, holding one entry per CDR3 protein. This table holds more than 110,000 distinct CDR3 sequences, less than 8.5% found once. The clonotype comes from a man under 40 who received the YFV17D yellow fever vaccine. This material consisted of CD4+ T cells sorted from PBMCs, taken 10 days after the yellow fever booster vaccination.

CDR3 coding DNA: TGTGCCAGCAGCTTGATCGGTAGGACGGGGACCCAGTACTTC. Translation gives CASSLIGRTGTQYF. J is TRBJ2-5 and V is TRBV5-4, with D unresolved. Germline V gives CDR1 SGHNT, CDR2 YYREEE (reference sequence). V lost 1 base, J lost 7 bases, and 14 bases lay in between. The CDR3 consists of 14 residues.